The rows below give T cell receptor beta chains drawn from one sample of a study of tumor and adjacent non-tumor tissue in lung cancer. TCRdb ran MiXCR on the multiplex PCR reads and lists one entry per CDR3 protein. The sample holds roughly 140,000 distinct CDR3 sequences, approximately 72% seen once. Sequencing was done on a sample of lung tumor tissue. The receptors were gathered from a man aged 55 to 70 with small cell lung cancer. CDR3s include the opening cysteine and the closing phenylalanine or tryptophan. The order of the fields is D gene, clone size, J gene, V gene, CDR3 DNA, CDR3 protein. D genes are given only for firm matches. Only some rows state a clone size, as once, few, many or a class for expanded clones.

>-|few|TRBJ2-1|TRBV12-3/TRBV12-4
TGTGCCAGCAGTCCCGGGACTTACAATGAGCAGTTCTTC
CASSPGTYNEQFF
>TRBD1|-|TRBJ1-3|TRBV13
TGTGCCAGCAGCTTCGGCGCGGACAGGGGGCTTGGAAACACCATATATTTT
CASSFGADRGLGNTIYF
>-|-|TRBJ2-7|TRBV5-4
TGTGCCAGCAGCTTGAGGCAGGGCTACGAGCAGTACTTC
CASSLRQGYEQYF
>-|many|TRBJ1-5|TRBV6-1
TGTGCCAGCAGCCCAGGCGTTCCGGGACGTGTCCTCCAGCCCCAGCATTTT
CASSPGVPGRVLQPQHF
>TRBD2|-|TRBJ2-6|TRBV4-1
TGCGCCAGCAGCCAAGGCGCTTTAGCGACGACTAGCGCTGGGGCCAACGTCATGACTTTC
CASSQGALATTSAGANVMTF
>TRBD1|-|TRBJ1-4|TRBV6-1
TGTGCCAGCAAACAGGGGGAAGAACTCTCTTTT
CASKQGEELSF
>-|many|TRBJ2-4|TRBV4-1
TGCGCCAGCAGCCAAGACGCCAGGGGAGGCATTCAGTACTTC
CASSQDARGGIQYF
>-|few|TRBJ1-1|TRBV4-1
TGCGCCAGCAACCAGGCCGAGAGATTCTCAGCTTTCTTT
CASNQAERFSAFF
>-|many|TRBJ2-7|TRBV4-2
TGTGCCAGCAGCCAAGCTTCGAGGTGGGCACAGGGCGTGGGCGAGCAGTACTTC
CASSQASRWAQGVGEQYF
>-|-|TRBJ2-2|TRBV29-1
TGCAGCGTTACACCAATCAGGAACAACGGGGAGCTGTTTTTT
CSVTPIRNNGELFF
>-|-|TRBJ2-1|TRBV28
TGTGCCAGCGCCCTCAGTGGGGCCTACAATGAGCAGTTCTTC
CASALSGAYNEQFF
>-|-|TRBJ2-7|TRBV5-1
TGCACCAGCAGCTTGGTGACGAACTACGAGCAGTACTTC
CTSSLVTNYEQYF
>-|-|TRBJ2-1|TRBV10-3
TGTGCCGTCAGGGCCGGGGCGAATAACAATGAGCAGTTCTTC
CAVRAGANNNEQFF
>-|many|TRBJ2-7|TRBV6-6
TGTGCCAGCAGTTACCCGTCCGGGACAATCTACGAGCAGTACTTC
CASSYPSGTIYEQYF
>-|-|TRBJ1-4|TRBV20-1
TGCAGTGCTAAAGATCTGAATGACGAAAAACTGTTTTTT
CSAKDLNDEKLFF
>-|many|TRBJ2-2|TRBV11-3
TGTGCCAGCAGTTCGGACAGACAGAGCGGGGAGCTGTTTTTT
CASSSDRQSGELFF
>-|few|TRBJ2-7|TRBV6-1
TGTGCCAGTACTCCGGGAGCAACCTACGAGCAGTACTTC
CASTPGATYEQYF
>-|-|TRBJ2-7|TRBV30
TGTGCCTGGAGTGTACTGGGCGGTACCTACGAGCTGTACTTC
CAWSVLGGTYELYF
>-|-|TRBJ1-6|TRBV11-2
TGTGCCAGCAGCCTAACCAGGGACGGCTCACCCCTCCACTTT
CASSLTRDGSPLHF
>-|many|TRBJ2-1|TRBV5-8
TGTGCCAGCAGAGGCTTCAATGAGCAGTTCTTC
CASRGFNEQFF
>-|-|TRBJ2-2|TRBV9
TGTGCGAGCTCCCTACAGTTCGCGAACACCGGGGAGCTGTTTTTT
CASSLQFANTGELFF
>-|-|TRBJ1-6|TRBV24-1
TGTGCAACCAGTGGAGACAGAAGGATACCTAATTCACCCATCCACTTT
CATSGDRRIPNSPIHF
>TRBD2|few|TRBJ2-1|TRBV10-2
TGCGCCAGCAGTGGGTTAGGACTAGCGGGAGGGAGCTCCTACAATGAGCAGTTCTTC
CASSGLGLAGGSSYNEQFF
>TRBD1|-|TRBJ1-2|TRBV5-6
TGTGCCAGCAGCTTAACAGGGGGCTCGAATGGCTACACCTTC
CASSLTGGSNGYTF
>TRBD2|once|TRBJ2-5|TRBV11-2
TGTGCCAGCAGGCCAGGCACTAGCGGGAGGGGGAAGGAGACCCGGTACTTC
CASRPGTSGRGKETRYF
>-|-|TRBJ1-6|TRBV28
TGTGCCAGCAGTTTGGAGGTAGACTCCTATAATTCACCCCTCCACTTT
CASSLEVDSYNSPLHF
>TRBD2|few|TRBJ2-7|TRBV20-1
TGCAGCGGGGGGGTAGCGGGAATTTACGAGCAGTACTTC
CSGGVAGIYEQYF
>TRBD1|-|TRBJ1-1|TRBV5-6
TGTGCCAGCAGCACCCGGGACAGGAGGATGGGTGAAGCTTTCTTT
CASSTRDRRMGEAFF
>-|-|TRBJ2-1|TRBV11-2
TGTGCCAGCAGCCGTGCTAACCCCTACAATGAGCAATTCTTC
CASSRANPYNEQFF
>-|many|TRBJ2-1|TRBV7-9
TGTGCCAGCAGCTTTCTATTGACTAGGAGTGGGGTCAGTGAGCAGTTCTTC
CASSFLLTRSGVSEQFF
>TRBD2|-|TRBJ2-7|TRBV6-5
TGTGCCAGCAGCCACCGCCGACTGGGTCGGGCGGGAGGACGTAACGACGAGCAGTACTTC
CASSHRRLGRAGGRNDEQYF
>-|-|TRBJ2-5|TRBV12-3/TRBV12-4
TGTGCCAGCAGTTTATTGACAGCCAGGGAAGAGACCCAGTACTTC
CASSLLTAREETQYF
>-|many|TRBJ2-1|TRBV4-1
TGCGCCAGCAGCCAGGATGATACGGGACACAACTCCTACAATGAGCAGTTCTTC
CASSQDDTGHNSYNEQFF
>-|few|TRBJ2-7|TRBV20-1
TGCAGTGCTAGAGATGGTACTAGCTTAGTTTACGAGCAGTACTTC
CSARDGTSLVYEQYF
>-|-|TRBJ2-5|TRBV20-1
TGCAACCCCCTCCTCCCGGGGGATACCCAGTACTTC
CNPLLPGDTQYF
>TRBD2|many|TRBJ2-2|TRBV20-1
TGCAGTGCTAGAGATCGCGAGCGGGGGACCACTAACACCGGGGAGCTGTTTTTT
CSARDRERGTTNTGELFF
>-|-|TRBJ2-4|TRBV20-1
TGCAGTGCTAGACCCCCAGTGCAAAACATTCAATACTTC
CSARPPVQNIQYF
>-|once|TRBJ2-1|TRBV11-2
TGTGCCAGTAGCTTGGCCAATGAGCAGTTCTTC
CASSLANEQFF
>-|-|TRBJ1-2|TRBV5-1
TGCGCCAGCAGCCCCCGGACTAGCTATGGCTACACCTTC
CASSPRTSYGYTF
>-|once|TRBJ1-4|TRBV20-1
TGCAGTGCGGGGTGGGACAATGAAAAACTGTTTTTT
CSAGWDNEKLFF
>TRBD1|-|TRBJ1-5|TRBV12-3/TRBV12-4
TGTGCCAGCAGCTCACAGGGGGCCACCCTTAATCAGCCCCAGCATTTT
CASSSQGATLNQPQHF
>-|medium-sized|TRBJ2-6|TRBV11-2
TGTGCCAGCAGCTCAACCGACCGACAGCGCTCTGGGGCCAACGTCCTGACTTTC
CASSSTDRQRSGANVLTF
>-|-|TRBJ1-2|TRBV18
TGTGCCAGCTCACCAAGGCGGGGAGATCTTGTTGGCCAGACCTTC
CASSPRRGDLVGQTF
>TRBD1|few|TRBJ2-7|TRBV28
TGTGCCAGCAGTTCCCTCAAGGGACAGGGGAGGTACGAGCAGTACTTC
CASSSLKGQGRYEQYF
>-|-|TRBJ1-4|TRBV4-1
TGCGCCATCAGCCGCGGCGGGTCATTTGAAAAACTGTCTTTT
CAISRGGSFEKLSF
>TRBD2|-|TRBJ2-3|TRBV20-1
TGCAGTGCTAAAGATCTATTTGCGGGAGTGGCAGATACGCAGTATTTT
CSAKDLFAGVADTQYF
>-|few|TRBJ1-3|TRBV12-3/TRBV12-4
TGTGCCAGCAGTTTATCGCTAGGACGGACGGCTGGAAACACCATATATTTT
CASSLSLGRTAGNTIYF
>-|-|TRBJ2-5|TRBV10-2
TGCGCCAACAGTGACCCCTTTTTGCGAGAGACCGAGTACTTC
CANSDPFLRETEYF
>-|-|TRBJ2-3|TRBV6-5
TGTGCCAGCAGTTACTCGGGGTCGGGCACAGATATGCAGTATTTT
CASSYSGSGTDMQYF
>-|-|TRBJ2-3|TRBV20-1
TGCAGTGCTAGAAAAGGTTCCGTGACGGATACGCAGTATTTT
CSARKGSVTDTQYF
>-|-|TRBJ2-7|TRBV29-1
TGCAGCGTTGCCAGGGATGTAAACGAGCAGTATTTC
CSVARDVNEQYF
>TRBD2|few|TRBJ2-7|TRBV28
TGTGCCAGCAGTTTGGCCGGGAGGGCCCCCTACGAGCAGTACTTC
CASSLAGRAPYEQYF
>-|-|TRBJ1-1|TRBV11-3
TGTGCAAGCAGCTTCTCGTCGGGAACTGAAGCTTCCTTT
CASSFSSGTEASF